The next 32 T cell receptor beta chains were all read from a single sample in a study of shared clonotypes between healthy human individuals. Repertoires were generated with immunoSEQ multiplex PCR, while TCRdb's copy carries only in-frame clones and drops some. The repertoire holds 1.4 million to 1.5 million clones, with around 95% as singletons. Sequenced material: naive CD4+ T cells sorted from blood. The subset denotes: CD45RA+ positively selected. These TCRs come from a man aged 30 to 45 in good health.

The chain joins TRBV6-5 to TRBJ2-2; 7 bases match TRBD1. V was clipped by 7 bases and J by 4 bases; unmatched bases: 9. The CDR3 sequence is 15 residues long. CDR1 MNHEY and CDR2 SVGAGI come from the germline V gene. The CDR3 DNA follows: TGTGCCAGCATGAGAATAGGGGGCGGCACCGGGGAGCTGTTTTTT. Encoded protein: CASMRIGGGTGELFF.

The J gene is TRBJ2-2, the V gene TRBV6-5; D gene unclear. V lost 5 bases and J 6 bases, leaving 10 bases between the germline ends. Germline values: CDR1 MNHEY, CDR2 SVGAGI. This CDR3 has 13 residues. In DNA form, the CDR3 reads TGTGCCAGCAGTCCTCTACTTCCCGGGGAGCTGTTTTTT. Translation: CASSPLLPGELFF.

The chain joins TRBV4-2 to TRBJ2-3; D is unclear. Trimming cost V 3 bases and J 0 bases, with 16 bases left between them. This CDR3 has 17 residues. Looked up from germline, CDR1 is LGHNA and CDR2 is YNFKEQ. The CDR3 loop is CASSHSRGDLSTDTQYF. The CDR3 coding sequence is TGTGCCAGCAGCCACAGCCGTGGGGATTTAAGCACAGATACGCAGTATTTT.

This CDR3 is CASSFFPGLANEQYF. CDR3 nucleotide sequence: TGCGCCAGCAGCTTCTTTCCGGGGCTAGCTAACGAGCAGTACTTC. V and J are TRBV5-1 and TRBJ2-7; D possibly uses TRBD1 or TRBD2 (5 bases each). V lost 2 bases, J lost 5 bases, and 17 bases lay in between. The CDR3 covers 15 residues. Per germline, CDR1 SGHRS and CDR2 YFSETQ. Complete variable domain (other parts from reference TRBV5-1 and TRBJ2-7): KAGVTQTPRYLIKTRGQQVTLSCSPISGHRSVSWYQQTPGQGLQFLFEYFSETQRNKGNFPGRFSGRQFSNSRSEMNVSTLELGDSALYLCASSFFPGLANEQYFGPGTRLTVT.

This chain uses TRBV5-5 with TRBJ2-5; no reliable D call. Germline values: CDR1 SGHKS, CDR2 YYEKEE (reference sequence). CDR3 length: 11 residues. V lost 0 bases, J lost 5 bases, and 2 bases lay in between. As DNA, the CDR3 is TGTGCCAGCAGCTTGGCGGAGACCCAGTACTTC. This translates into CASSLAETQYF. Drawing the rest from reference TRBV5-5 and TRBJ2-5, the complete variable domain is DAGVTQSPTHLIKTRGQQVTLRCSPISGHKSVSWYQQVLGQGPQFIFQYYEKEERGRGNFPDRFSARQFPNYSSELNVNALLLGDSALYLCASSLAETQYFGPGTRLLVL.

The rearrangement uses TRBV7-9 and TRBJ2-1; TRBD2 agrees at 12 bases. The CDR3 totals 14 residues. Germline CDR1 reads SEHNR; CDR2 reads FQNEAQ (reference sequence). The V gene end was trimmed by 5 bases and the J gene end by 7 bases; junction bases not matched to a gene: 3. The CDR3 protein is CASSPSGRGNEQFF. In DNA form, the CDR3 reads TGTGCCAGCAGCCCTAGCGGGAGGGGTAATGAGCAGTTCTTC.

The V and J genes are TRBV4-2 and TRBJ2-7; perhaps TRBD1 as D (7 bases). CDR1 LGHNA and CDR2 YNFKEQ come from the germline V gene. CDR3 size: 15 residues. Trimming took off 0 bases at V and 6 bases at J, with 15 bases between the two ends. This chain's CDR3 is CASSQDLRQGGEQYF. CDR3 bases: TGTGCCAGCAGCCAAGATTTACGGCAGGGGGGCGAGCAGTACTTC.

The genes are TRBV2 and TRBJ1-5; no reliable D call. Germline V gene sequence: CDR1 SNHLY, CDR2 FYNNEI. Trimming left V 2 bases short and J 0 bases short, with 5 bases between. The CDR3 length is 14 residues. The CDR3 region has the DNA TGTGCCAGCAGTGAACAGACTAGCAATCAGCCCCAGCATTTT. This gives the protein CASSEQTSNQPQHF.

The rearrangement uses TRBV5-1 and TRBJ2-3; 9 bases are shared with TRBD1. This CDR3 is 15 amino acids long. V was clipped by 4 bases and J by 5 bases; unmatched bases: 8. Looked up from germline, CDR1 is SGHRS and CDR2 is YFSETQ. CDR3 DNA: TGCGCCAGCAGCAACCGGGACAGGGTTAGAGATACGCAGTATTTT. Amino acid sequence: CASSNRDRVRDTQYF. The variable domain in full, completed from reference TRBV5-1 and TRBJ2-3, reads KAGVTQTPRYLIKTRGQQVTLSCSPISGHRSVSWYQQTPGQGLQFLFEYFSETQRNKGNFPGRFSGRQFSNSRSEMNVSTLELGDSALYLCASSNRDRVRDTQYFGPGTRLTVL.

The CDR3 coding sequence is TGTGCCAGCAGCCCTGGTCTACAGGGGGTACAATTTAGGGGCTACACCTTC. Amino acids: CASSPGLQGVQFRGYTF. The chain joins TRBV7-2 to TRBJ1-2; TRBD1 agrees at 8 bases. Germline CDR1 is SGHTA and CDR2 is FQGNSA. Unmatched junction bases numbered 19, after V lost 5 bases and J lost 8 bases. The CDR3 has 17 residues.

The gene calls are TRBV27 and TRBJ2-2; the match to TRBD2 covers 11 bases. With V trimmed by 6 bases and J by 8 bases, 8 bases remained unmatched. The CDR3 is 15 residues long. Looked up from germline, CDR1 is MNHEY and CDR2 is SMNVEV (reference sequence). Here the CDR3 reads CASRLAGAVSGELFF. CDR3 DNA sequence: TGTGCCAGCAGACTAGCGGGAGCTGTCTCGGGGGAGCTGTTTTTT.

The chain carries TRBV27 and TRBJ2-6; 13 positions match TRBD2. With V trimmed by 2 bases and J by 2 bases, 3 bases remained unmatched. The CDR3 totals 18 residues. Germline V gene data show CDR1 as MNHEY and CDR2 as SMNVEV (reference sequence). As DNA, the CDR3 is TGTGCCAGCAGTTTAGGACTAGCGGGAGTCCCTGGGGCCAACGTCCTGACTTTC. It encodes CASSLGLAGVPGANVLTF.

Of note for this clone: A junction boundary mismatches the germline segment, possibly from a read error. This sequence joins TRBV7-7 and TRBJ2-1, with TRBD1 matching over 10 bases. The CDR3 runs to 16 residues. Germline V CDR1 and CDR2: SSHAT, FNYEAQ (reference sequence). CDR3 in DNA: TGTGCTAGCAGCTTAGCTCCGGGACAGGGGAGCGATGAGCAGTTCTTC. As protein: CASSLAPGQGSDEQFF.

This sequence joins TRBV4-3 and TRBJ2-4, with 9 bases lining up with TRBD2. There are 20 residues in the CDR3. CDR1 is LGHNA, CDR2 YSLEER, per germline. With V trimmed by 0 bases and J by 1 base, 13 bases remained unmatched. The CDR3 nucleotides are TGCGCCAGCAGCCAAGATCGTGGCGGGGGGGCCTATTTTGCCAAAAACATTCAGTACTTC. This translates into CASSQDRGGGAYFAKNIQYF.

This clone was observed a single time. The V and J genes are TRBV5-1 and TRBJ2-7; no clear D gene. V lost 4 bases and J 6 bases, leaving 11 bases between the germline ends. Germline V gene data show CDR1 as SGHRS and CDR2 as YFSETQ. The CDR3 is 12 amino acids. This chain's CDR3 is CASSATSPEQYF. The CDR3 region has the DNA TGCGCCAGCAGCGCCACCAGTCCCGAGCAGTACTTC.

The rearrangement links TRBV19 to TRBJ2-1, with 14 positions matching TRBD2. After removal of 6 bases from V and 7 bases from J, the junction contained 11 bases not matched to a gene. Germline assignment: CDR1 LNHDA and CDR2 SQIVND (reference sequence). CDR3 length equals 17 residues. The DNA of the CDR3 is TGTGCCAGTAGCCCTCCGCCGGGACTAGCGGGAGATAATGAGCAGTTCTTC. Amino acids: CASSPPPGLAGDNEQFF.

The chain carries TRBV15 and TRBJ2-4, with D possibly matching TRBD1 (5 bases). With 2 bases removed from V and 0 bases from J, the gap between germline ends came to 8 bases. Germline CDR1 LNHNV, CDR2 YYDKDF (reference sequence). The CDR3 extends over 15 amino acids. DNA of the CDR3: TGTGCCACCAGCAGAAGGGGCCAAGCCAAAAACATTCAGTACTTC. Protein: CATSRRGQAKNIQYF.

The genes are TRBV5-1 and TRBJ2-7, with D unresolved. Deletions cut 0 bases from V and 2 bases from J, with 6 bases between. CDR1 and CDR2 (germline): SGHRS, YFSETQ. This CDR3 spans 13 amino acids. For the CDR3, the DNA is TGCGCCAGCAGCTTGGGGGATCCCTACGAGCAGTACTTC. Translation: CASSLGDPYEQYF.

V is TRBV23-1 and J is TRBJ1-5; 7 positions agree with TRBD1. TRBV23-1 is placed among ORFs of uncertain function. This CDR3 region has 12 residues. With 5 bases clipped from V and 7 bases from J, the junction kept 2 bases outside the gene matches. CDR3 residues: CASSAGGQPQHF. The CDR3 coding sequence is TGCGCCAGCAGTGCAGGGGGGCAGCCCCAGCATTTT.

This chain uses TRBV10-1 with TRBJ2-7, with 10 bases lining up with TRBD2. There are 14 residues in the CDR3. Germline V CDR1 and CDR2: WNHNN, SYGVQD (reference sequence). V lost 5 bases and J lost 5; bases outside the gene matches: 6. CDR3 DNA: TGCGCCAGCAGTACTAGCGGGATGTTTGACGAGCAGTACTTC. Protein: CASSTSGMFDEQYF.

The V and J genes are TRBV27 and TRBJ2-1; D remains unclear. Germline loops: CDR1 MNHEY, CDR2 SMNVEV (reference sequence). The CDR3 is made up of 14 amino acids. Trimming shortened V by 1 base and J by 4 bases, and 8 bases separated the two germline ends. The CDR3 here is CASSLYLGYNEQFF. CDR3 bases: TGTGCCAGCAGTTTATATTTGGGATACAATGAGCAGTTCTTC.

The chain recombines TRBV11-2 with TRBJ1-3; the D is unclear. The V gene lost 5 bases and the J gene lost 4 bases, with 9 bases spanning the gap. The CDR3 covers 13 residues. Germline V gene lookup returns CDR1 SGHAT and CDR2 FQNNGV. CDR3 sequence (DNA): TGTGCCAGCAGCACCCGGGAGGGAAACACCATATATTTT. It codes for CASSTREGNTIYF.

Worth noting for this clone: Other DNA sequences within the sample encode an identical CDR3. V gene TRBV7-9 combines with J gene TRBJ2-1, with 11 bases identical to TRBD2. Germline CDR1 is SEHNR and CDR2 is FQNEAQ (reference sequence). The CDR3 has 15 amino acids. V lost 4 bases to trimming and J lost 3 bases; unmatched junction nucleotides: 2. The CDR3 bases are TGTGCCAGCAGCTCCGGGACTAGCGGCTACAATGAGCAGTTCTTC. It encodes CASSSGTSGYNEQFF.

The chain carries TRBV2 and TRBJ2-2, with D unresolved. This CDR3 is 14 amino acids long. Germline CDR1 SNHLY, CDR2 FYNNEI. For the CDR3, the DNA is TGTGCAAGCCACGACCCTGCGAACACCGGGGAGCTGTTTTTT. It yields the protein CASHDPANTGELFF. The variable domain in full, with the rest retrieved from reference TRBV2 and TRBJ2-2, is EPEVTQTPSHQVTQMGQEVILRCVPISNHLYFYWYRQILGQKVEFLVSFYNNEISEKSEIFDDQFSVERPDGSNFTLKIRSTKLEDSAMYFCASHDPANTGELFFGEGSRLTVL.

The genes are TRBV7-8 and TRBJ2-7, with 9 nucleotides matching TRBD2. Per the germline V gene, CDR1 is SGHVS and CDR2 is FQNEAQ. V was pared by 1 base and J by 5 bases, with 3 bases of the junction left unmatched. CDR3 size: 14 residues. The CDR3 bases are TGTGCCAGCAGCTTAGGGGCTAGCGGGAACGAGCAGTACTTC. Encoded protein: CASSLGASGNEQYF.

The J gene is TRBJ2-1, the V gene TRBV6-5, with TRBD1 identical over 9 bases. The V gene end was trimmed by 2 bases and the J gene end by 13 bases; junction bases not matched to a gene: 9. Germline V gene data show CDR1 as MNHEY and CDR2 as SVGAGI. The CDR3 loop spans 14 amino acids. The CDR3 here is CASSYLGQGAGQFF. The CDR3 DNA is TGTGCCAGCAGTTACCTGGGACAGGGAGCGGGTCAGTTCTTC.

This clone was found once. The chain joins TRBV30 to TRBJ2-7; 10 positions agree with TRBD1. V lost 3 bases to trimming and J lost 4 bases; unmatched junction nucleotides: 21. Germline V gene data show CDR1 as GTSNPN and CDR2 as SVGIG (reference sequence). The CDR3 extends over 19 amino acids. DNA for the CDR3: TGTGCCTGGAGGGCAGGGACAGGGGTGTCCCATTTACCAATTTACGAGCAGTACTTC. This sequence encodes CAWRAGTGVSHLPIYEQYF.

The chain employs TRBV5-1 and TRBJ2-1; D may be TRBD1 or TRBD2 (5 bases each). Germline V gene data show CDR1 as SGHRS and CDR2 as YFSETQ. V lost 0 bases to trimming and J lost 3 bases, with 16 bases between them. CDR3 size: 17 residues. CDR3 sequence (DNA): TGCGCCAGCAGCTTGGCCGTGGGACCCCTTGGCTACAATGAGCAGTTCTTC. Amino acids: CASSLAVGPLGYNEQFF.

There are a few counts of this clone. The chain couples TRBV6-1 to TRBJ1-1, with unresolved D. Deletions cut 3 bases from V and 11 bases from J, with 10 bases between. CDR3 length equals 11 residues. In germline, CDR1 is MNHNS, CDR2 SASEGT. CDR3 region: CASSERPPAFF. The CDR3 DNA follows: TGTGCCAGCAGTGAGCGGCCGCCGGCTTTCTTT.

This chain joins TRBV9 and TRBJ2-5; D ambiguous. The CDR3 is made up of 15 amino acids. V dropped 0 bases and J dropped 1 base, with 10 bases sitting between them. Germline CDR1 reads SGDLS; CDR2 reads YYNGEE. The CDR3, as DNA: TGTGCCAGCAGCGTAGCTTCCACAGCCCAAGAGACCCAGTACTTC. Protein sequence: CASSVASTAQETQYF.

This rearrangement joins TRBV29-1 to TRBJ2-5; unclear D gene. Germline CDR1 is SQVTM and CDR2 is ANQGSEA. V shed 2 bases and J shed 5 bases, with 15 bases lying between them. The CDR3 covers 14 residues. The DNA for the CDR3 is TGCAGCGTTGAAAAAAAGGAAGGGTGGGAGACCCAGTACTTC. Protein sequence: CSVEKKEGWETQYF.

CDR3 region: CASSGWERGEQYF. The CDR3 DNA is TGTGCCAGCAGCGGCTGGGAGCGGGGCGAGCAGTACTTC. The chain joins TRBV5-3 to TRBJ2-7; 7 bases agree with TRBD2. TRBV5-3 is recorded as an ORF, its role being uncertain. The trim removed 8 bases at V and 6 bases at J, leaving 11 bases unmatched. The length of the CDR3 is 13 residues.